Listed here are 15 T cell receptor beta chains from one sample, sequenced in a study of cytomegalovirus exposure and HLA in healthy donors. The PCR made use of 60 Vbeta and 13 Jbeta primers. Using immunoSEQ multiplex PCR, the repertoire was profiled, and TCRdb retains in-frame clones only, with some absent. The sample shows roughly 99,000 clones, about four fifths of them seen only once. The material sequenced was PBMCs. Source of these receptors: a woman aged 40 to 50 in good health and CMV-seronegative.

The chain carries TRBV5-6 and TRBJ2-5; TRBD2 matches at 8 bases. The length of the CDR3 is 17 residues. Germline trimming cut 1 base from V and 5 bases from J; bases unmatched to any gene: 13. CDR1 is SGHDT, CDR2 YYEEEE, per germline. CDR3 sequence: CASSLFRGGSGVETQYF. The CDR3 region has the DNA TGTGCCAGCAGCTTGTTTCGCGGGGGGTCCGGGGTGGAGACCCAGTACTTC.

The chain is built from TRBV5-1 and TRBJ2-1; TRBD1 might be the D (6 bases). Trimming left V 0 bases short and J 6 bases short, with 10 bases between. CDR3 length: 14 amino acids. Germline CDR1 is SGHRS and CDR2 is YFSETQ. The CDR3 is CASSLEDRLNEQFF. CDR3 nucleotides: TGCGCCAGCAGCTTGGAGGACAGACTCAATGAGCAGTTCTTC. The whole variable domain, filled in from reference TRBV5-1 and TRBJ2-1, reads KAGVTQTPRYLIKTRGQQVTLSCSPISGHRSVSWYQQTPGQGLQFLFEYFSETQRNKGNFPGRFSGRQFSNSRSEMNVSTLELGDSALYLCASSLEDRLNEQFFGPGTRLTVL.

DNA of the CDR3: TGCGCCAGCAGTTGGACAGGGGGCAATCAGCCCCAGCATTTT. Protein sequence: CASSWTGGNQPQHF. This chain uses TRBV4-3 with TRBJ1-5, with 9 positions matching TRBD1. Germline loops: CDR1 LGHNA, CDR2 YSLEER. With V trimmed by 6 bases and J by 2 bases, 2 bases remained unmatched. This CDR3 contains 14 residues.

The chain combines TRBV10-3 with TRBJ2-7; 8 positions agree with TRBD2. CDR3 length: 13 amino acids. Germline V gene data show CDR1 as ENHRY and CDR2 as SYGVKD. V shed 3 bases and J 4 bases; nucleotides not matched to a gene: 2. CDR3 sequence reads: CAISDGGAYEQYF. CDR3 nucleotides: TGTGCCATCAGTGACGGGGGGGCTTACGAGCAGTACTTC.

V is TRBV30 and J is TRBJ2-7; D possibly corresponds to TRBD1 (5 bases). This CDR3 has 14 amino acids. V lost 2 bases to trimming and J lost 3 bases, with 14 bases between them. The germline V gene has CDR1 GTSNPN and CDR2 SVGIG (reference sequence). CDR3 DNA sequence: TGTGCCTGGAGTAAGGGGTTTAGCAGCTACGAGCAGTACTTC. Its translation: CAWSKGFSSYEQYF.

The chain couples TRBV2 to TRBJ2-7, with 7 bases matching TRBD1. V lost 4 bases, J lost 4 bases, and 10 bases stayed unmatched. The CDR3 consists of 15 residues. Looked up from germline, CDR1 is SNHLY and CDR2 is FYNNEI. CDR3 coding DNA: TGTGCCAGCAGTGTTAACCCGGGACAGTGGTACGAGCAGTACTTC. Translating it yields CASSVNPGQWYEQYF.

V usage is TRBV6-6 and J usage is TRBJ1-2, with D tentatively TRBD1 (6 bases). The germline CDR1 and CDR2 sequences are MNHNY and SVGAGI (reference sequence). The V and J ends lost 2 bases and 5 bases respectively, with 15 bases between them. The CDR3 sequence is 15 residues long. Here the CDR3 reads CASSYGAGAGYGYTF. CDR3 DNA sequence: TGTGCCAGCAGTTACGGGGCAGGGGCTGGGTATGGCTACACCTTC.

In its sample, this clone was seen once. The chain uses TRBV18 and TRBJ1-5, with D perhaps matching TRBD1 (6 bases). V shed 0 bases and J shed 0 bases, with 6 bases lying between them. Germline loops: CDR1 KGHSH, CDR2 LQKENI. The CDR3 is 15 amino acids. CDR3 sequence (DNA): TGTGCCAGCTCACCACCAGGGGGTAGCAATCAGCCCCAGCATTTT. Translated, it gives CASSPPGGSNQPQHF.

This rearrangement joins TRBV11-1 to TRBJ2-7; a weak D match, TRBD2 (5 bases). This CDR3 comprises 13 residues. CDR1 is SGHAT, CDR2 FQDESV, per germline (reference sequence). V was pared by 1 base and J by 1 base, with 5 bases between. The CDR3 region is CASSLGGSYEQYF. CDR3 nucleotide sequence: TGTGCCAGCAGCTTAGGCGGGTCCTACGAGCAGTACTTC. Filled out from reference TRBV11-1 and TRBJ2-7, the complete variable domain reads EAEVAQSPRYKITEKSQAVAFWCDPISGHATLYWYRQILGQGPELLVQFQDESVVDDSQLPKDRFSAERLKGVDSTLKIQPAELGDSAMYLCASSLGGSYEQYFGPGTRLTVT.

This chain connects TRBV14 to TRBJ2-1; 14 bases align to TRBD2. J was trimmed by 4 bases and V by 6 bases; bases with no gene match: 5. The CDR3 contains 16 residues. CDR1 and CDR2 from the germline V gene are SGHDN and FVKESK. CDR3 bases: TGTGCCAGCAGTCCCCGGACTAGCGGGGGGTACAATGAGCAGTTCTTC. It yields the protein CASSPRTSGGYNEQFF.

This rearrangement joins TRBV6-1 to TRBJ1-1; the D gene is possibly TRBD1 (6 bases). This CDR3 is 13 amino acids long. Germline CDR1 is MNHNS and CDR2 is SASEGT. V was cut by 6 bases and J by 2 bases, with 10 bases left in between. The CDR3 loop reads CASRGQPNTEAFF. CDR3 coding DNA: TGTGCCAGCAGGGGACAACCCAACACTGAAGCTTTCTTT.

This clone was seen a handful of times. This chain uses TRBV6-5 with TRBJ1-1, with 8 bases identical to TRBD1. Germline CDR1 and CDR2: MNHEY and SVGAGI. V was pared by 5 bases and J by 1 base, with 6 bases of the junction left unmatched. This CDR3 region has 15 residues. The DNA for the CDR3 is TGTGCCAGCAGTCCTGGGACAGGTTCGAACACTGAAGCTTTCTTT. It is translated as CASSPGTGSNTEAFF.

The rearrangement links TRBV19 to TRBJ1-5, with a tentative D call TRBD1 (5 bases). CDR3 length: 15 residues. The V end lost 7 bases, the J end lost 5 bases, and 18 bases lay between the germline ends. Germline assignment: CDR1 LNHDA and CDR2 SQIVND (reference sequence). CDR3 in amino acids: CASTPSGGEYQPQHF. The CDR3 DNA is TGTGCCAGTACCCCCTCGGGGGGGGAGTATCAGCCCCAGCATTTT.

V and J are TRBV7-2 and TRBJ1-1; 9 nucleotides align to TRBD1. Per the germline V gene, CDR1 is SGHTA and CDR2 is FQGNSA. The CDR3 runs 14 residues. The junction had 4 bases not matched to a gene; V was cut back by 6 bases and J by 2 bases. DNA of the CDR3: TGTGCCAGCAGGGGACAGGGTTTTAACACTGAAGCTTTCTTT. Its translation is CASRGQGFNTEAFF.

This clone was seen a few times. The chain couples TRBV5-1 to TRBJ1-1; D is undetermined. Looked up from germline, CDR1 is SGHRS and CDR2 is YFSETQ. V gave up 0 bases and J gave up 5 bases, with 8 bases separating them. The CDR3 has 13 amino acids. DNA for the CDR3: TGCGCCAGCAGCTTGGAGTTCGGGACTGAAGCTTTCTTT. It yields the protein CASSLEFGTEAFF.